The clone carrying this T cell receptor (beta chain) occurred many times. This beta chain represents an off-target read in a library built for alpha chains; its size is of limited meaning. Regarding time point: sample taken at primary tumor resection. Material for sequencing was whole RNA from tumor, nontumor lung or frozen PBMC, left unsorted. J was trimmed by 4 bases and V by 4 bases; bases with no gene match: 11. Germline-derived CDR1 and CDR2 are MNHEY and SMNVEV (reference sequence). The CDR3 spans 17 residues. This record comes from a study of spatial heterogeneity in lung cancer. Every TCR cDNA molecule bore a unique molecular identifier. TCRdb recomputed calls from the 5' RACE reads with MiXCR, one row per CDR3 protein. This table has 9,500 to 14,000 distinct CDR3 sequences, nearly 4% appearing once.

This clonotype was sampled from a male donor with early-stage non-small cell lung cancer. J is TRBJ2-2 and V is TRBV27; 8 nucleotides agree with TRBD1. The specimen comprised normal lung tissue next to the tumor, sampled at surgery. CDR3 in DNA: TGTGCCAGCAGTTCCGGGACAGGACCCGGGGGCACCGGGGAGCTGTTTTTT. Amino acid sequence: CASSSGTGPGGTGELFF.